The TCR beta chain described here comes from a study of T-cell reconstitution after alpha-beta-depleted transplantation in children. It was with unique molecular identifiers that the TCRbeta library was prepared. TCRdb used MiXCR to reprocess the PCR reads, holding one entry per CDR3 protein. Here the sample spans roughly 350,000 distinct CDR3 sequences, 10% being singletons. Germline V CDR1 and CDR2: SGHRS, YFSETQ. The CDR3 length is 15 residues. On this clonotype itself: A junction end diverges from the germline sequence, so it may reflect a read error.

The rearrangement links TRBV5-1 to TRBJ1-5; unclear D gene. Sequenced here: PBMCs from the stem cell graft donor, sampled from the stem cell graft. The origin of this receptor is a human donor who donated a stem cell graft to a child with acute lymphoblastic leukemia. The DNA of the CDR3 is TGCGCCAGCAGCCCGGACGGAGATAGCAGTCAGCCCCAGCATTTT. It encodes CASSPDGDSSQPQHF. Drawing the rest from reference TRBV5-1 and TRBJ1-5, the complete variable domain is KAGVTQTPRYLIKTRGQQVTLSCSPISGHRSVSWYQQTPGQGLQFLFEYFSETQRNKGNFPGRFSGRQFSNSRSEMNVSTLELGDSALYLCASSPDGDSSQPQHFGDGTRLSIL.